The entry below gives a single T cell receptor beta chain sequence along with its context. Its specificity is not known. The CDR3 has 14 amino acids. The ends were cut back, 0 bases at V and 5 bases at J, with 12 bases in the middle. Per the germline V gene, CDR1 is SGHRS and CDR2 is YFSETQ. This specimen belongs to a study of shared clonotypes between healthy human individuals. Study-wide results and limits: Naive subsets generally had larger estimated richness than memory subsets.

A CD45RA+ naive subset and a CD45RA-negative memory subset were split from CD4+ cells. Replicate PCRs run on sorted subsets employed 200 ng DNA, tens of thousands of T cell genomes. Profiled with immunoSEQ multiplex PCR; TCRdb holds only in-frame clones, not every one. This sample has approximately 530,000 clones, with roughly 95% found just once. The J gene is TRBJ2-7, the V gene TRBV5-1; no reliable D call. The clonotype comes from a woman in her twenties or thirties in good health. Material: naive CD4+ T cells sorted from blood. This sample's subset: CD45RA+ positively selected. The CDR3: CASSLEGTLNEQYF. CDR3 nucleotide sequence: TGCGCCAGCAGCTTGGAGGGTACGCTCAACGAGCAGTACTTC.